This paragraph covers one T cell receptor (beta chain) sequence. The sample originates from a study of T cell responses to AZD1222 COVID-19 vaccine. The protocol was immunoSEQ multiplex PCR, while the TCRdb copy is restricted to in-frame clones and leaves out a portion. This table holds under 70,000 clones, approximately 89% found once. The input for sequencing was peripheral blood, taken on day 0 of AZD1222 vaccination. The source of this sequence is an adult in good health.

The CDR3, as DNA: TGTGCCAGCTCACCGACCGGGACAGGGGTGTCCTACGAGCAGTACTTC. It codes for CASSPTGTGVSYEQYF. The chain is built from TRBV18 and TRBJ2-7, with 10 bases aligning to TRBD1. CDR3 length: 16 residues. With 3 bases clipped from V and 1 base from J, the junction kept 6 bases outside the gene matches. Germline V gene sequence: CDR1 KGHSH, CDR2 LQKENI.